This T cell receptor (beta chain) was sequenced in a study of T cell changes during pregnancy in multiple sclerosis. The germline CDR1 and CDR2 sequences are SSHAT and FNYEAQ (reference sequence). The V gene lost 5 bases and the J gene lost 2 bases, with 13 bases spanning the gap. The CDR3 covers 15 residues. The data were produced by immunoSEQ multiplex PCR, yet TCRdb's version contains in-frame clones alone and is incomplete. The data contain under 75,000 clones, 85% to 95% of them seen just once; the ten biggest clones take up about 0.3%. The sample here was CD4+ T cells from peripheral blood mononuclear cells, taken after pregnancy. The TCR sequence derives from a female donor with multiple sclerosis, enrolled in a pregnancy study. The V gene is TRBV7-7, the J gene TRBJ2-1, with D perhaps TRBD2 (6 bases). The CDR3 is CASSPGSRAYNEQFF. The CDR3 coding sequence is TGTGCCAGCAGCCCCGGGAGCAGGGCCTACAATGAGCAGTTCTTC.